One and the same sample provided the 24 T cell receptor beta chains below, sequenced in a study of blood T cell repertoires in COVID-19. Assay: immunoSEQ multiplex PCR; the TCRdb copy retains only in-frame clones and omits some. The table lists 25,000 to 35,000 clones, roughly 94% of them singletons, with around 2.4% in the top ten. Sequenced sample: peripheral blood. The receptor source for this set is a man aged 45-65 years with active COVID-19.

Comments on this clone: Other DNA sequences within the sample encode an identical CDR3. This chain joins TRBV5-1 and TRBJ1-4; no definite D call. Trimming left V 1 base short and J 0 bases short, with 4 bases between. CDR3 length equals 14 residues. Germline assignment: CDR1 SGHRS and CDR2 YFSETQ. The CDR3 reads CASSLTATNEKLFF. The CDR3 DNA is TGCGCCAGCAGCTTGACAGCAACTAATGAAAAACTGTTTTTT.

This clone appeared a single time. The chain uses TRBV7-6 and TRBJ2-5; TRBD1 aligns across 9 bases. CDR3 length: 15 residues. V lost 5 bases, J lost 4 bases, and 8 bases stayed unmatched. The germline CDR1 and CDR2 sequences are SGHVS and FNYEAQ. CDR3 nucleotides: TGTGCCAGCAGCCCAAATACAGGGGGCCTAGAGACCCAGTACTTC. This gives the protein CASSPNTGGLETQYF.

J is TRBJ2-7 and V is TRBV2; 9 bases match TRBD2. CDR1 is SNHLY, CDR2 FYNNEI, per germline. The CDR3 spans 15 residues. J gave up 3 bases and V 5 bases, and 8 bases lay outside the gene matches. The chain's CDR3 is CASSPPLAGSYEQYF. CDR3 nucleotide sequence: TGTGCCAGCAGTCCACCACTAGCGGGCAGCTACGAGCAGTACTTC. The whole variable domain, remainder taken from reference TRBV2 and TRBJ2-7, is EPEVTQTPSHQVTQMGQEVILRCVPISNHLYFYWYRQILGQKVEFLVSFYNNEISEKSEIFDDQFSVERPDGSNFTLKIRSTKLEDSAMYFCASSPPLAGSYEQYFGPGTRLTVT.

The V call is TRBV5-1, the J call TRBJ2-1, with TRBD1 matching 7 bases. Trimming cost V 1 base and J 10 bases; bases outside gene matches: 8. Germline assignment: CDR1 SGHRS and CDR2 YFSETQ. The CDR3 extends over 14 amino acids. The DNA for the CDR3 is TGCGCCAGCAGCTTGTTCGGCAGGACAGGCGAGCAGTTCTTC. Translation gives CASSLFGRTGEQFF.

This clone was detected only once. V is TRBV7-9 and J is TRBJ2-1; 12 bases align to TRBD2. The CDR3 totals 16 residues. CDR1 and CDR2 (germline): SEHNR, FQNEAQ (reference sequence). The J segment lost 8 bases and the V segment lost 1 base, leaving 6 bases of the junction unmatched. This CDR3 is CASSLVASGGAHEQFF. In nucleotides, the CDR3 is TGTGCCAGCAGCTTAGTGGCTAGCGGGGGGGCCCATGAGCAGTTCTTC.

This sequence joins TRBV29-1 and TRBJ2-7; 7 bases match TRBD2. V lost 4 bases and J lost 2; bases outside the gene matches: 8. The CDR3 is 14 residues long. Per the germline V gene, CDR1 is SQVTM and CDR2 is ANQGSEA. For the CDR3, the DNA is TGCAGCGTTGGGTTGGGGGGGGAACCCTACGAGCAGTACTTC. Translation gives CSVGLGGEPYEQYF.

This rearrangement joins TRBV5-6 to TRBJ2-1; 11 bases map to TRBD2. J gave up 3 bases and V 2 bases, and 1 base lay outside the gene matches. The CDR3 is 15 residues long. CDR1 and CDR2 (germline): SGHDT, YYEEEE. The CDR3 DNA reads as TGTGCCAGCAGCTTAGGACTAGCGGGCTACAATGAGCAGTTCTTC. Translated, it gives CASSLGLAGYNEQFF. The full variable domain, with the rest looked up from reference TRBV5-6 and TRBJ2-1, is DAGVTQSPTHLIKTRGQQVTLRCSPKSGHDTVSWYQQALGQGPQFIFQYYEEEERQRGNFPDRFSGHQFPNYSSELNVNALLLGDSALYLCASSLGLAGYNEQFFGPGTRLTVL.

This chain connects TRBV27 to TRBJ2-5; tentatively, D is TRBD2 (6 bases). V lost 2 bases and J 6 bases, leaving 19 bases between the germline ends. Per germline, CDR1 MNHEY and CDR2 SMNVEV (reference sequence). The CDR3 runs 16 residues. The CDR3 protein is CASSLARDGGAKTQYF. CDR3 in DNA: TGTGCCAGCAGTTTAGCCCGGGACGGAGGGGCGAAGACCCAGTACTTC.

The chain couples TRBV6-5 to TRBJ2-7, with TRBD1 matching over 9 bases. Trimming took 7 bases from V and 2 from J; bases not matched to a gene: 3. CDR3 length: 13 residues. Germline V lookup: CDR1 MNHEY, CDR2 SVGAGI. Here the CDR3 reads CASTGTGPYEQYF. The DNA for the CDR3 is TGTGCCAGCACGGGGACAGGGCCCTACGAGCAGTACTTC.

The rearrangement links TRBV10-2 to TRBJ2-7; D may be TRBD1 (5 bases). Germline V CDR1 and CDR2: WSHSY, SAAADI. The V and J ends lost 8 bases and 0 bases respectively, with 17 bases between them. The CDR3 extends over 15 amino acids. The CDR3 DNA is TGCGCCAGCTCCGCCAGGATTCAGGGCTCCTACGAGCAGTACTTC. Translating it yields CASSARIQGSYEQYF.

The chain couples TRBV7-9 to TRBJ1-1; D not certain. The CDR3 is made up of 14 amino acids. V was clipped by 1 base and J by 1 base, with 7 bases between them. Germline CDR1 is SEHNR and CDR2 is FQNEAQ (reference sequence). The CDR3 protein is CASSLVSGNTEAFF. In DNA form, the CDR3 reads TGTGCCAGCAGCTTAGTTTCAGGGAACACTGAAGCTTTCTTT.

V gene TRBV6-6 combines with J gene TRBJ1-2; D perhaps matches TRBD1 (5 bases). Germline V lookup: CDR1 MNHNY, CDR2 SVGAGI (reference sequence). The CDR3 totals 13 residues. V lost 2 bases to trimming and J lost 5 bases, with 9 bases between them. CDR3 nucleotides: TGTGCCAGCAGTTACACATCAGGGTATGGCTACACCTTC. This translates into CASSYTSGYGYTF.

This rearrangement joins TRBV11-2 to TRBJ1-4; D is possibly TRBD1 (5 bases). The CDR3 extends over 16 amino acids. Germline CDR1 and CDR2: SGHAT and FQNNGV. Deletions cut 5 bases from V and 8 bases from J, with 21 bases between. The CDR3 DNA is TGTGCCAGCAGCCATATGGGCCACTCAGGGCGAGAAAAACTGTTTTTT. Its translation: CASSHMGHSGREKLFF.

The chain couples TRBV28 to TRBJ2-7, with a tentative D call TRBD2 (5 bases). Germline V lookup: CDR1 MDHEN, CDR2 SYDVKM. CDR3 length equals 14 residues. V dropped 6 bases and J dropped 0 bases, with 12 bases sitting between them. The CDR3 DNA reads TGTGCCAGCAGATCCCCGGGAACCTCCTACGAGCAGTACTTC. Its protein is CASRSPGTSYEQYF.

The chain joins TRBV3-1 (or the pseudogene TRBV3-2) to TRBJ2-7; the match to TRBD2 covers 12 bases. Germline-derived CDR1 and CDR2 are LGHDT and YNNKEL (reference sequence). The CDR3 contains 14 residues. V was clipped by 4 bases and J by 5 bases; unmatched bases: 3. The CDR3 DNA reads TGTGCCAGCAGCCTACGACTAGCGGGGGACGAGCAGTACTTC. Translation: CASSLRLAGDEQYF.

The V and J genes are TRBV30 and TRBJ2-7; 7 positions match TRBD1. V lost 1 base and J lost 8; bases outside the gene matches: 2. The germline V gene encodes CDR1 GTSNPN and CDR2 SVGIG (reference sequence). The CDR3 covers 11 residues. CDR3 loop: CAWSGTGQQYF. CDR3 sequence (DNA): TGTGCCTGGAGTGGGACAGGTCAGCAGTACTTC.

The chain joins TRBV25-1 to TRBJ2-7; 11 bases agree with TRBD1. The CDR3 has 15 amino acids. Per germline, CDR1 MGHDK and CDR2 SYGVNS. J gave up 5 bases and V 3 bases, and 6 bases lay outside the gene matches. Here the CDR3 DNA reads TGTGCCAGCAGTGATCCGGGACAGGGGGTTAACGAGCAGTACTTC. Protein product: CASSDPGQGVNEQYF.

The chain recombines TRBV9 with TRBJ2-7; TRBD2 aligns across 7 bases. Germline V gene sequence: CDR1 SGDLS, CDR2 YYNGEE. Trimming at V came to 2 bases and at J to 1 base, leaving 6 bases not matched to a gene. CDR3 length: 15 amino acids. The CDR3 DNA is TGTGCCAGCAGCGTTGGGGGAGGGGTGTCCTACGAGCAGTACTTC. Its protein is CASSVGGGVSYEQYF.

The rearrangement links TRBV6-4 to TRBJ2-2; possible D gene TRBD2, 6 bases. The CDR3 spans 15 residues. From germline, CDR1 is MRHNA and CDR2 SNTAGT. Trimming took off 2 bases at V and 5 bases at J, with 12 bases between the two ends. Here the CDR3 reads CASSDGKGTTGELFF. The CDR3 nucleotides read TGTGCCAGCAGTGACGGGAAGGGGACTACCGGGGAGCTGTTTTTT.

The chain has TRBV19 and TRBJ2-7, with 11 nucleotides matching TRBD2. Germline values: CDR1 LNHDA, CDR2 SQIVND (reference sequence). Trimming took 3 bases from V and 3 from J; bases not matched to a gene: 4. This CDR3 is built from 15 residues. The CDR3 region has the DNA TGTGCCAGTAGTATCACTAGCGGGAGTCTCTACGAGCAGTACTTC. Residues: CASSITSGSLYEQYF.

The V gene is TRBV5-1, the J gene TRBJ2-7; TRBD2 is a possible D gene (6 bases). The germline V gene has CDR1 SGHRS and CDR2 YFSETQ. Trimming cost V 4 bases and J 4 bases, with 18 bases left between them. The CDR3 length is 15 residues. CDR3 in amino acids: CASSPSTRLAYEQYF. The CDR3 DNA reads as TGCGCCAGCAGCCCGTCGACTAGGTTGGCTTACGAGCAGTACTTC.

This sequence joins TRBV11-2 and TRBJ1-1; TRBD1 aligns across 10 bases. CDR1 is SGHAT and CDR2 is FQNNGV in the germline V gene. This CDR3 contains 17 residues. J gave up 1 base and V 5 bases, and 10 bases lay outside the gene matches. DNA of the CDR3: TGTGCCAGCAGCCACAGGACAGGGGGAAGGGGGAACACTGAAGCTTTCTTT. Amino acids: CASSHRTGGRGNTEAFF.

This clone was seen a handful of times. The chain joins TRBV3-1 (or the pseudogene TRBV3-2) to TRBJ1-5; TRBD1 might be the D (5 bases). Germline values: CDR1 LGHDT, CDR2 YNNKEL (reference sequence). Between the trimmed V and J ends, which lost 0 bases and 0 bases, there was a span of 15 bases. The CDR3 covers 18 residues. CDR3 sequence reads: CASSQDLPGHSSNQPQHF. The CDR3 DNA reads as TGTGCCAGCAGCCAAGATCTCCCAGGACACAGTAGCAATCAGCCCCAGCATTTT.

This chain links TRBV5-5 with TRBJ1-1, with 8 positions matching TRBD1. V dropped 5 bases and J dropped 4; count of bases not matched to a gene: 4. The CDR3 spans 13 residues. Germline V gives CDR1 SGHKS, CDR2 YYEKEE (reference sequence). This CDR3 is CASSRQGITEAFF. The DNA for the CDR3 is TGTGCCAGCAGTCGACAGGGGATCACTGAAGCTTTCTTT. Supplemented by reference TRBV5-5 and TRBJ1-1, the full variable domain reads DAGVTQSPTHLIKTRGQQVTLRCSPISGHKSVSWYQQVLGQGPQFIFQYYEKEERGRGNFPDRFSARQFPNYSSELNVNALLLGDSALYLCASSRQGITEAFFGQGTRLTVV.